The T cell receptor beta chain under discussion was sequenced for a study of graft-versus-host responses after intestinal transplantation. The overall study: Each of the recipients got a multivisceral, liver-intestinal, or isolated intestinal transplant. Anti-thymocyte globulin served as induction for all recipients, who then took tacrolimus and steroids for 2 to 4 years.

The CDR3 has 15 amino acids. CDR1 is SQVTM and CDR2 is ANQGSEA in the germline V gene. The V gene lost 2 bases and the J gene lost 1 base, with 14 bases spanning the gap. Regarding the study as a whole: Recipient bone marrow held GvH clones, some seen earlier in ileum or blood. Early post-transplant declines in HvG were associated with peak levels of circulating GvH clones.

Produced via immunoSEQ multiplex PCR; TCRdb's table is partial and in-frame only. The data show 95,000 to 100,000 clones, with approximately 85% seen just once and over 1.3% held by the top ten. As for this clone: The antigen remains undetermined.

The receptor comes from a human patient who received an intestinal transplant, so some T cells may come from the graft donor. The chain links TRBV29-1 to TRBJ2-5, with D uncertain. The source material was PBMCs, sampled 255 days after intestinal transplant. In DNA, the CDR3 is TGCAGCGTTGAATCGGTTAAGGTACCCCAAGAGACCCAGTACTTC. This translates into CSVESVKVPQETQYF.